Given below is one T cell receptor (beta chain) in context. The germline CDR1 and CDR2 sequences are LGHNT and FRNRAP. Trimming took off 3 bases at V and 1 base at J, with 4 bases between the two ends. This CDR3 contains 13 residues. These data are taken from a study of blood T cell repertoires in COVID-19. Study at large: Samples representing acute and convalescent COVID-19 were sourced from the United States, Italy and Spain. T cells, B-cell-depleted T cells, or PBMCs supplied cDNA or gDNA.

As processed by the authors: Researchers report that nucleated cell counts were estimated from reference gene primer amplification. Clones were sequenced by immunoSEQ multiplex PCR, and TCRdb holds only the in-frame ones, with some missing. That table supplies the V and J calls and clone size; D and trimming were determined from the DNA. This table has around 140,000 clones, approximately 81% appearing once. This TCR came from a human donor in a cohort sampled during active COVID-19. This sequence joins TRBV12-5 and TRBJ1-3; D is uncertain. Sequencing was done on a sample of peripheral blood. The CDR3 loop reads CASGFRSGNTIYF. The CDR3 nucleotides read TGTGCTAGTGGTTTCCGGTCTGGAAACACCATATATTTT.